The 3 T cell receptor beta chains below all came from one sample that was sequenced in a study of T cells in Graves' hyperthyroidism and ophthalmopathy. RNA transcripts served as the template for amplifying TCR beta CDR3 regions. The TCR CDR3 first-round RT-PCR relied on the HTBI primer set. MiXCR, applied by TCRdb to the multiplex PCR reads, yields one record per CDR3 protein. This table holds around 350,000 distinct CDR3 sequences, 15% found once. Sequenced sample: blood. These receptors were obtained from an older woman with Graves' ophthalmopathy.

This clonotype came up a few times. The chain carries TRBV5-1 and TRBJ2-1, with TRBD2 matching 9 bases. CDR1 SGHRS and CDR2 YFSETQ come from the germline V gene. The CDR3 extends over 15 amino acids. V shed 0 bases, J shed 8 bases, and the junction held 6 bases outside the gene matches. For the CDR3, the DNA is TGCGCCAGCAGCTTGGCCGGATTAGCGGGAGATGAGCAGTTCTTC. Translated, it gives CASSLAGLAGDEQFF. Full variable domain (rest looked up from reference TRBV5-1 and TRBJ2-1): KAGVTQTPRYLIKTRGQQVTLSCSPISGHRSVSWYQQTPGQGLQFLFEYFSETQRNKGNFPGRFSGRQFSNSRSEMNVSTLELGDSALYLCASSLAGLAGDEQFFGPGTRLTVL.

This clonotype was observed at least ten times. The V gene is TRBV7-2, the J gene TRBJ2-7, with 11 bases identical to TRBD2. The CDR3 is made up of 17 amino acids. V lost 4 bases to trimming and J lost 7 bases; unmatched junction nucleotides: 15. Per germline, CDR1 SGHTA and CDR2 FQGNSA. The CDR3 DNA sequence: TGTGCCAGCAGCTCCCATCCTAGCGGGAGGCCCCTTGAGGAGCAGTACTTC. Its protein is CASSSHPSGRPLEEQYF.

The chain links TRBV7-2 to TRBJ2-1, with 9 nucleotides matching TRBD2. The CDR3 has 17 amino acids. Germline V gives CDR1 SGHTA, CDR2 FQGNSA. The ends lost 5 bases at V and 7 bases at J; junction bases unmatched: 15. Written as DNA, the CDR3 is TGTGCCAGCAGCCCCGGGACTAGCCGGGATACTAGAAATGAGCAGTTCTTC. This translates into CASSPGTSRDTRNEQFF.